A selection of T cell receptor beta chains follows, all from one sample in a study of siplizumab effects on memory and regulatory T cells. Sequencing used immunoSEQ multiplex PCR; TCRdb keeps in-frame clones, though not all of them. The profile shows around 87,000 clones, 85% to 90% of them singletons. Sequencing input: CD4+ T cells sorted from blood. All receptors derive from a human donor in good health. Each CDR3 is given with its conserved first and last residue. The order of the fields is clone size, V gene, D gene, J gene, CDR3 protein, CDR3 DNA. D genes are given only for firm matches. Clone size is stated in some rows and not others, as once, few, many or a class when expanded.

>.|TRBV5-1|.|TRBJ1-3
CASTDSGVGIGNTIYF
TGCGCCAGCACCGATTCAGGGGTTGGGATTGGAAACACCATATATTTT
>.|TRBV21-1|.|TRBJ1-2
CASSKVGRVHGYTF
TGTGCCAGCAGCAAAGTGGGCAGGGTACATGGCTACACCTTC
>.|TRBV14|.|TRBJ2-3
CASSPDLTDTQYF
TGTGCCAGCAGCCCGGACCTTACAGATACGCAGTATTTT
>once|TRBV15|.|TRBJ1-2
CATSRNQQGLDYGYTF
TGTGCCACCAGCAGAAACCAGCAGGGTCTAGACTATGGCTACACCTTC
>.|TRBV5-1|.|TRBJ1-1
CASGEGGSTEAFF
TGCGCCAGCGGTGAGGGGGGTAGTACTGAAGCTTTCTTT
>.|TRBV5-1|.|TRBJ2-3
CASSPVGGEDTQYF
TGCGCCAGCAGCCCGGTTGGGGGCGAAGATACGCAGTATTTT
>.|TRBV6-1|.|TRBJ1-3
CASSEGQWVTVGNTIYF
TGTGCCAGCAGTGAAGGACAGTGGGTAACTGTTGGAAACACCATATATTTT
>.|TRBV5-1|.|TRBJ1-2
CASSLGYGYTF
TGCGCCAGCAGCTTGGGCTATGGCTACACCTTC
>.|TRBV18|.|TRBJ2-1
CASRLVGEQFF
TGTGCCAGCCGACTAGTAGGTGAGCAGTTCTTC
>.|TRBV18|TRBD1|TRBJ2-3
CASSPNTGADTQYF
TGTGCCAGCTCACCCAATACAGGGGCAGATACGCAGTATTTT
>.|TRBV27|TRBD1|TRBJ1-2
CASKTGARGYTF
TGTGCCAGCAAAACAGGGGCTCGGGGCTACACCTTC
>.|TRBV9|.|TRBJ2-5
CASSGRQPQETQYF
TGTGCCAGCAGCGGAAGACAGCCACAAGAGACCCAGTACTTC
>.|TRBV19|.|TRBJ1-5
CASNSGTQGQPQHF
TGTGCCAGTAATTCCGGGACCCAGGGTCAGCCCCAGCATTTT
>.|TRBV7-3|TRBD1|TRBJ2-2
CASSTGDTGELFF
TGTGCCAGCAGCACAGGGGATACCGGGGAGCTGTTTTTT
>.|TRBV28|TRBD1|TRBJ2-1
CATGTAYNEQFF
TGTGCCACCGGGACAGCCTACAATGAGCAGTTCTTC
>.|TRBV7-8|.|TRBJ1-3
CASSLVRGSGNTIYF
TGTGCCAGCAGCTTAGTTCGAGGCTCTGGAAACACCATATATTTT
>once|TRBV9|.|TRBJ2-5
CASSVAKGIQETQYF
TGTGCCAGCAGCGTAGCTAAAGGTATCCAAGAGACCCAGTACTTC
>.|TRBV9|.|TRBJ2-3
CASSFQDTQYF
TGTGCCAGCAGCTTTCAAGATACGCAGTATTTT
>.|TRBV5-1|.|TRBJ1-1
CASSLGGEAFF
TGCGCCAGCAGCTTGGGGGGTGAGGCTTTCTTT
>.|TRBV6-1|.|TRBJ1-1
CASSEATGNTEAFF
TGTGCCAGCAGTGAAGCTACGGGGAACACTGAAGCTTTCTTT
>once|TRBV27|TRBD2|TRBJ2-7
CASSFGLAGATTYEQYF
TGTGCCAGCAGTTTCGGACTAGCGGGAGCCACGACCTACGAGCAGTACTTC
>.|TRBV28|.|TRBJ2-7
CASLGLEQYF
TGTGCCAGCTTGGGTCTTGAGCAGTACTTC
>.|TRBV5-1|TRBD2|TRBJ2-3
CASSGLAGGNTDTQYF
TGCGCCAGCAGTGGTCTAGCGGGAGGGAACACAGATACGCAGTATTTT
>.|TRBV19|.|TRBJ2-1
CASEGGFNEQFF
TGTGCCAGCGAGGGGGGGTTCAATGAGCAGTTCTTC
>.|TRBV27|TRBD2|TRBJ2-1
CASSSLGLAGANYNEQFF
TGTGCCAGCAGTTCATTGGGTCTAGCGGGAGCTAATTACAATGAGCAGTTCTTC
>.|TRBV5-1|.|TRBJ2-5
CASSLHETQYF
TGCGCCAGCAGCTTGCACGAGACCCAGTACTTC
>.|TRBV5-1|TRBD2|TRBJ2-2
CASSRWAGTNTPGELFF
TGCGCCAGCAGCAGGTGGGCCGGGACTAATACCCCCGGGGAGCTGTTTTTT
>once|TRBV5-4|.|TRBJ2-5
CASSFQGGEETQYF
TGTGCCAGCAGCTTTCAGGGGGGAGAAGAGACCCAGTACTTC
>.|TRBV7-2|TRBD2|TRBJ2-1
CASSFIAGGNNEQFF
TGTGCCAGCAGCTTCATAGCGGGAGGGAACAATGAGCAGTTCTTC
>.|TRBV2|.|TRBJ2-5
CASSDDSQETQYF
TGTGCCAGCAGCGACGACAGCCAAGAGACCCAGTACTTC
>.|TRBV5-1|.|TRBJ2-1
CASSLASDNEQFF
TGCGCCAGCAGCTTGGCCTCGGACAATGAGCAGTTCTTC
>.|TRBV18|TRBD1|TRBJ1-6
CASSSGQGNSPLHF
TGTGCCAGCTCATCCGGACAGGGGAATTCACCCCTCCACTTT
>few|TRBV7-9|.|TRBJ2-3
CASSLVGSTDTQYF
TGTGCCAGCAGCTTAGTGGGCAGCACAGATACGCAGTATTTT
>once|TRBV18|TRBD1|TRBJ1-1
CASSPTGTGKTEAFF
TGTGCCAGCTCACCAACCGGGACAGGGAAGACTGAAGCTTTCTTT
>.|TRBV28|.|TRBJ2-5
CASSSGTLKETQYF
TGTGCCAGCAGCTCCGGGACGCTAAAGGAGACCCAGTACTTC
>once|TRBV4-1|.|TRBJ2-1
CASSQGVYEQFF
TGCGCCAGCAGCCAAGGAGTGTATGAGCAGTTCTTC
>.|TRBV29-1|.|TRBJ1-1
CSVQGGTTEAFF
TGCAGCGTTCAAGGAGGGACCACTGAAGCTTTCTTT